These T cell receptor beta chains were read from a single sample in a study of cytotoxic CD8 clonotypes in ibrutinib-treated CLL. Here immunoSEQ multiplex PCR was the method, and the copy in TCRdb shows in-frame clones only, minus some. This table has tens of thousands of clones, 54% appearing once. Sequencing was performed on PBMCs, taken at disease progression, from a patient treated with ibrutinib. These receptors were taken from a human donor with chronic lymphocytic leukemia. Each CDR3 is given with its conserved first and last residue. A D gene is named only where the DNA matches it firmly. Expanded clones get a size class; other rows say once, few or many, or leave the size out.

cdr3_aa: CASSVDIAGGEETQYF
cdr3_nt: TGTGCCAGCAGCGTAGATATAGCGGGGGGTGAAGAGACCCAGTACTTC
clone_size: .
j_call: TRBJ2-5
v_call: TRBV9
d_call: TRBD2

cdr3_aa: CASSLRATSYGYTF
cdr3_nt: TGTGCCAGCAGTTTGAGGGCCACTTCTTATGGCTACACCTTC
clone_size: .
j_call: TRBJ1-2
v_call: TRBV28
d_call: .

cdr3_aa: CASSLMDREDTQYF
cdr3_nt: TGCGCCAGCAGCTTGATGGACAGGGAAGATACGCAGTATTTT
clone_size: .
j_call: TRBJ2-3
v_call: TRBV5-1
d_call: TRBD1

cdr3_aa: CASSFLAGADTQYF
cdr3_nt: TGTGCCAGCAGCTTTCTAGCGGGAGCAGATACGCAGTATTTT
clone_size: few
j_call: TRBJ2-3
v_call: TRBV13
d_call: TRBD2

cdr3_aa: CASNVGGEETQYF
cdr3_nt: TGTGCCAGCAACGTTGGTGGAGAAGAGACCCAGTACTTC
clone_size: .
j_call: TRBJ2-5
v_call: TRBV18
d_call: .

cdr3_aa: CASSLGGYNEQFF
cdr3_nt: TGTGCCAGCAGCTTAGGGGGGTACAATGAGCAGTTCTTC
clone_size: .
j_call: TRBJ2-1
v_call: TRBV5-6
d_call: .

cdr3_aa: CSADGEGGYTF
cdr3_nt: TGCAGCGCCGACGGGGAAGGCGGCTACACCTTC
clone_size: few
j_call: TRBJ1-2
v_call: TRBV29-1
d_call: .

cdr3_aa: CASNLQGYEQYF
cdr3_nt: TGTGCCAGCAATTTACAGGGCTACGAGCAGTACTTC
clone_size: once
j_call: TRBJ2-7
v_call: TRBV7-2
d_call: .

cdr3_aa: CASSLVKGGPQHF
cdr3_nt: TGTGCCAGCAGCTTAGTGAAGGGAGGGCCCCAGCATTTT
clone_size: .
j_call: TRBJ1-5
v_call: TRBV7-6
d_call: .

cdr3_aa: CASSSETRGLQETQYF
cdr3_nt: TGTGCCAGCAGTTCGGAAACGAGGGGCCTCCAAGAGACCCAGTACTTC
clone_size: few
j_call: TRBJ2-5
v_call: TRBV28
d_call: .

cdr3_aa: CASSVGAVIEQYF
cdr3_nt: TGTGCCAGCAGTGTAGGGGCAGTTATCGAGCAGTACTTC
clone_size: .
j_call: TRBJ2-7
v_call: TRBV28
d_call: .

cdr3_aa: CASRGVSSGANVLTF
cdr3_nt: TGCGCCAGCAGGGGGGTCAGCTCTGGGGCCAACGTCCTGACTTTC
clone_size: few
j_call: TRBJ2-6
v_call: TRBV4-1
d_call: .

cdr3_aa: CASSQGQGYGEKLFF
cdr3_nt: TGCGCCAGCAGCCAAGGCCAGGGTTACGGTGAAAAACTGTTTTTT
clone_size: .
j_call: TRBJ1-4
v_call: TRBV4-1
d_call: .

cdr3_aa: CASSEWTGGIETQYF
cdr3_nt: TGTGCCAGCAGCGAGTGGACAGGGGGCATAGAGACCCAGTACTTC
clone_size: .
j_call: TRBJ2-5
v_call: TRBV11-2
d_call: TRBD1

cdr3_aa: CASSDSGSDTQYF
cdr3_nt: TGTGCCAGCAGCGACTCGGGTTCAGATACGCAGTATTTT
clone_size: once
j_call: TRBJ2-3
v_call: TRBV9
d_call: .

cdr3_aa: CASSLGGTKTGELFF
cdr3_nt: TGTGCCAGCAGTTTAGGGGGAACGAAGACCGGGGAGCTGTTTTTT
clone_size: .
j_call: TRBJ2-2
v_call: TRBV27
d_call: .

cdr3_aa: CASSREGQETQYF
cdr3_nt: TGTGCCAGCAGCCGCGAGGGTCAGGAGACCCAGTACTTC
clone_size: few
j_call: TRBJ2-5
v_call: TRBV5-6
d_call: .

cdr3_aa: CASSLTSLRVSGNTIYF
cdr3_nt: TGTGCCAGCTCACTCACAAGTCTCAGGGTATCTGGAAACACCATATATTTT
clone_size: .
j_call: TRBJ1-3
v_call: TRBV18
d_call: .

cdr3_aa: CASSASGGYSYEQYF
cdr3_nt: TGTGCCAGCAGCGCTAGCGGGGGGTACTCCTACGAGCAGTACTTC
clone_size: few
j_call: TRBJ2-7
v_call: TRBV9
d_call: TRBD2

cdr3_aa: CASSRGHNEQFF
cdr3_nt: TGTGCCAGCAGCCGGGGCCACAATGAGCAGTTCTTC
clone_size: .
j_call: TRBJ2-1
v_call: TRBV2
d_call: .

cdr3_aa: CASSQVTVNEKLFF
cdr3_nt: TGCGCCAGCAGCCAAGTGACTGTTAATGAAAAACTGTTTTTT
clone_size: .
j_call: TRBJ1-4
v_call: TRBV4-1
d_call: .

cdr3_aa: CASSLGQGVRPEQYF
cdr3_nt: TGTGCCAGCAGCTTAGGGCAGGGGGTACGCCCCGAGCAGTACTTC
clone_size: few
j_call: TRBJ2-7
v_call: TRBV11-2
d_call: TRBD1

cdr3_aa: CASSPGQTDTQYF
cdr3_nt: TGTGCCAGCAGCCCGGGACAGACAGATACGCAGTATTTT
clone_size: .
j_call: TRBJ2-3
v_call: TRBV5-5
d_call: TRBD1

cdr3_aa: CASSRSSQGPDTQYF
cdr3_nt: TGTGCCAGCAGCCGATCCAGCCAGGGGCCAGATACGCAGTATTTT
clone_size: .
j_call: TRBJ2-3
v_call: TRBV7-9
d_call: .

cdr3_aa: CAWSVTKAEAFF
cdr3_nt: TGTGCCTGGAGTGTTACCAAGGCTGAAGCTTTCTTT
clone_size: .
j_call: TRBJ1-1
v_call: TRBV30
d_call: .

cdr3_aa: CASRPFSGNTIYF
cdr3_nt: TGTGCCAGCAGACCCTTCTCTGGAAACACCATATATTTT
clone_size: .
j_call: TRBJ1-3
v_call: TRBV6-1
d_call: .

cdr3_aa: CASSPGLANTGELFF
cdr3_nt: TGTGCCAGCAGCCCGGGACTAGCTAACACCGGGGAGCTGTTTTTT
clone_size: once
j_call: TRBJ2-2
v_call: TRBV5-6
d_call: TRBD2

cdr3_aa: CASSYRWGYEQYF
cdr3_nt: TGTGCCAGCAGTTACAGGTGGGGGTACGAGCAGTACTTC
clone_size: .
j_call: TRBJ2-7
v_call: TRBV6-6
d_call: .

cdr3_aa: CASSQVGRLGTGNNEKLFF
cdr3_nt: TGCGCCAGCAGCCAAGTCGGGCGCCTTGGGACAGGCAATAATGAAAAACTGTTTTTT
clone_size: many
j_call: TRBJ1-4
v_call: TRBV4-1
d_call: TRBD1

cdr3_aa: CASSQDRFGESYEQYF
cdr3_nt: TGCGCCAGCAGCCAAGATAGGTTCGGCGAAAGCTACGAGCAGTACTTC
clone_size: .
j_call: TRBJ2-7
v_call: TRBV4-3
d_call: .

cdr3_aa: CASSQDLWGTSGNTIYF
cdr3_nt: TGCGCCAGCAGCCAAGATCTGTGGGGCACCTCTGGAAACACCATATATTTT
clone_size: .
j_call: TRBJ1-3
v_call: TRBV4-3
d_call: .

cdr3_aa: CASSQVEAIPNTEAFF
cdr3_nt: TGCGCCAGCAGCCAAGTAGAGGCCATACCGAACACTGAAGCTTTCTTT
clone_size: few
j_call: TRBJ1-1
v_call: TRBV4-1
d_call: .

cdr3_aa: CASSYGAPLNTEAFF
cdr3_nt: TGCGCCAGCAGCTACGGGGCCCCTTTGAACACTGAAGCTTTCTTT
clone_size: .
j_call: TRBJ1-1
v_call: TRBV5-1
d_call: .

cdr3_aa: CASTEDVREKLFF
cdr3_nt: TGTGCCAGCACCGAGGACGTACGAGAAAAACTGTTTTTT
clone_size: .
j_call: TRBJ1-4
v_call: TRBV28
d_call: .

cdr3_aa: CASSDTGVIETQYF
cdr3_nt: TGTGCCAGCAGTGATACAGGGGTTATTGAGACCCAGTACTTC
clone_size: .
j_call: TRBJ2-5
v_call: TRBV28
d_call: TRBD1

cdr3_aa: CASSPPQGETQYF
cdr3_nt: TGTGCCAGCTCACCACCACAGGGAGAGACCCAGTACTTC
clone_size: .
j_call: TRBJ2-5
v_call: TRBV18
d_call: .

cdr3_aa: CASSYSRTGGWNEQFF
cdr3_nt: TGTGCCAGCAGTTACTCGAGGACAGGGGGTTGGAATGAGCAGTTCTTC
clone_size: .
j_call: TRBJ2-1
v_call: TRBV6-5
d_call: TRBD1

cdr3_aa: CASSPGNYNEQFF
cdr3_nt: TGTGCCAGCTCACCAGGGAACTACAATGAGCAGTTCTTC
clone_size: few
j_call: TRBJ2-1
v_call: TRBV18
d_call: .

cdr3_aa: CASSVSMNTEAFF
cdr3_nt: TGTGCCAGCAGTGTAAGCATGAACACTGAAGCTTTCTTT
clone_size: medium-sized
j_call: TRBJ1-1
v_call: TRBV6-1
d_call: .

cdr3_aa: CASRLTGGIYGYTF
cdr3_nt: TGTGCCAGCAGACTTACAGGGGGCATCTATGGCTACACCTTC
clone_size: few
j_call: TRBJ1-2
v_call: TRBV2
d_call: TRBD1

cdr3_aa: CASSHSGNTIYF
cdr3_nt: TGTGCCAGCAGCCATTCTGGAAACACCATATATTTT
clone_size: .
j_call: TRBJ1-3
v_call: TRBV7-6
d_call: .

cdr3_aa: CASSILPGTEAFF
cdr3_nt: TGTGCCAGTAGTATTCTGCCGGGCACTGAAGCTTTCTTT
clone_size: few
j_call: TRBJ1-1
v_call: TRBV19
d_call: .

cdr3_aa: CASSRNHYEQYF
cdr3_nt: TGTGCCAGCAGCAGAAACCACTACGAGCAGTACTTC
clone_size: few
j_call: TRBJ2-7
v_call: TRBV11-2
d_call: .

cdr3_aa: CASSLAGELFF
cdr3_nt: TGTGCCAGCAGCTTAGCCGGGGAGCTGTTTTTT
clone_size: .
j_call: TRBJ2-2
v_call: TRBV7-6
d_call: .

cdr3_aa: CASSPRGREAFF
cdr3_nt: TGCGCCAGCAGCCCGCGCGGGAGGGAAGCTTTCTTT
clone_size: few
j_call: TRBJ1-1
v_call: TRBV4-1
d_call: .

cdr3_aa: CASSPRRGAPNYGYTF
cdr3_nt: TGTGCCAGCAGTCCAAGGAGGGGAGCACCTAACTATGGCTACACCTTC
clone_size: .
j_call: TRBJ1-2
v_call: TRBV27
d_call: .

cdr3_aa: CAWTPNRDRDTEAFF
cdr3_nt: TGTGCCTGGACCCCGAACCGAGACAGGGACACTGAAGCTTTCTTT
clone_size: .
j_call: TRBJ1-1
v_call: TRBV30
d_call: TRBD1